The rows below give T cell receptor beta chains drawn from one sample of a study of blood T cell repertoires in COVID-19. Some clones are missing from TCRdb's copy, which holds only in-frame ones; the method was immunoSEQ multiplex PCR. In the table there are 120,000 to 150,000 clones, 88% of which are singletons. The sequencing input was PBMCs or T cells enriched from blood (not recorded which). These receptors came from a woman aged 30 to 39 with acute COVID-19. The CDR3 runs from the conserved cysteine through the conserved F or W. The order of the fields is V gene, J gene, clone size, D gene, CDR3 protein, CDR3 DNA. D genes are given only for firm matches. Size is omitted from some rows. Given values are once, few, many or a class for expanded clones.

>TRBV4-3|TRBJ2-6|NA|TRBD1
CASTKPRQGESSGANVLTF
TGCGCCAGCACCAAACCCCGACAGGGGGAGAGCTCTGGGGCCAACGTCCTGACTTTC
>TRBV27|TRBJ2-1|NA|TRBD2
CASSPRTSGSFPLTNNEQFF
TGTGCCAGCAGTCCCCGGACTAGCGGGAGTTTCCCTCTGACTAACAATGAGCAGTTCTTC
>TRBV27|TRBJ2-5|few|NA
CASSRWERETQYF
TGTGCCAGCAGTAGGTGGGAGAGGGAGACCCAGTACTTC
>TRBV7-9|TRBJ2-3|NA|TRBD2
CASSLEAGGIADTQYF
TGTGCCAGCAGCTTAGAGGCGGGAGGAATCGCAGATACGCAGTATTTT
>TRBV20-1|TRBJ1-1|once|NA
CSASGGNTEAFF
TGCAGTGCTAGTGGAGGTAACACTGAAGCTTTCTTT
>TRBV5-8|TRBJ2-7|NA|TRBD1
CASSLAPRDSVYEQYF
TGTGCCAGCAGCTTGGCCCCCCGGGACAGTGTCTACGAGCAGTACTTC
>TRBV30|TRBJ2-1|NA|TRBD1
CAWRPPGQGAYEQFF
TGTGCCTGGAGGCCCCCGGGACAGGGGGCTTATGAGCAGTTCTTC
>TRBV27|TRBJ2-7|NA|TRBD1
CASSSLGQRPYEQYF
TGTGCCAGCAGTTCTTTGGGACAGCGACCCTACGAGCAGTACTTC
>TRBV19|TRBJ2-7|NA|NA
CASTGGASYEQYF
TGTGCCAGTACCGGGGGAGCCTCCTACGAGCAGTACTTC
>TRBV6-2/TRBV6-3|TRBJ1-1|NA|NA
CASSSRVPNTEAFF
TGTGCCAGCAGTTCCCGGGTCCCGAACACTGAAGCTTTCTTT
>TRBV7-9|TRBJ1-1|NA|NA
CASSFQGTEAFF
TGTGCCAGCAGCTTCCAGGGGACTGAAGCTTTCTTT
>TRBV6-4|TRBJ2-2|NA|TRBD2
CASSEEAGEPTGELFF
TGTGCCAGCAGTGAGGAAGCGGGAGAGCCCACCGGGGAGCTGTTTTTT
>TRBV28|TRBJ2-5|NA|TRBD1
CASSPQTGGSETQYF
TGTGCCAGCAGCCCCCAGACAGGGGGCTCAGAGACCCAGTACTTC
>TRBV27|TRBJ1-1|NA|TRBD1
CASSSGTGSNTEAFF
TGTGCCAGCAGTTCCGGGACAGGATCTAACACTGAAGCTTTCTTT
>TRBV7-9|TRBJ2-7|NA|TRBD2
CASSLVASGRRYEQYF
TGTGCCAGCAGCTTAGTGGCTAGCGGGAGACGGTACGAGCAGTACTTC
>TRBV7-8|TRBJ2-6|NA|NA
CASSPDSYSGANVLTF
TGTGCCAGCAGCCCGGACAGCTACTCTGGGGCCAACGTCCTGACTTTC
>TRBV7-3|TRBJ2-1|NA|NA
CASSLGLNNEQFF
TGTGCCAGCAGCTTAGGTCTAAACAATGAGCAGTTCTTC
>TRBV6-2/TRBV6-3|TRBJ2-1|NA|TRBD2
CASSQRSGRSYNEQFF
TGTGCCAGCAGCCAACGTAGCGGGCGCTCCTACAATGAGCAGTTCTTC
>TRBV7-2|TRBJ2-3|NA|TRBD1
CASSQTGGTDTQYF
TGTGCCAGCAGCCAAACAGGGGGCACAGATACGCAGTATTTT
>TRBV28|TRBJ1-5|NA|NA
CASSLVGQPQHF
TGTGCCAGCAGTTTAGTCGGGCAGCCCCAGCATTTT
>TRBV2|TRBJ1-5|NA|NA
CASTTGSNQPQHF
TGTGCCAGCACAACAGGGTCGAATCAGCCCCAGCATTTT
>TRBV5-5|TRBJ1-4|NA|NA
CASSPGWQGPISGEKLFF
TGTGCCAGCAGCCCTGGGTGGCAGGGGCCGATATCGGGGGAAAAACTGTTTTTT
>TRBV19|TRBJ1-4|NA|NA
CASSPYSTTNEKLFF
TGTGCCAGTAGTCCTTACAGTACAACTAATGAAAAACTGTTTTTT
>TRBV7-6|TRBJ1-2|few|NA
CASSLADYGYTF
TGTGCCAGCAGCTTGGCAGATTATGGCTACACCTTC
>TRBV19|TRBJ2-1|NA|NA
CASSIRMDSSYNEQFF
TGTGCCAGTAGTATACGTATGGACAGCTCATACAATGAGCAGTTCTTC
>TRBV23-1|TRBJ1-2|NA|NA
CASSPGGNRQGYGYTF
TGCGCCAGCAGCCCAGGAGGGAATCGGCAGGGCTATGGCTACACCTTC